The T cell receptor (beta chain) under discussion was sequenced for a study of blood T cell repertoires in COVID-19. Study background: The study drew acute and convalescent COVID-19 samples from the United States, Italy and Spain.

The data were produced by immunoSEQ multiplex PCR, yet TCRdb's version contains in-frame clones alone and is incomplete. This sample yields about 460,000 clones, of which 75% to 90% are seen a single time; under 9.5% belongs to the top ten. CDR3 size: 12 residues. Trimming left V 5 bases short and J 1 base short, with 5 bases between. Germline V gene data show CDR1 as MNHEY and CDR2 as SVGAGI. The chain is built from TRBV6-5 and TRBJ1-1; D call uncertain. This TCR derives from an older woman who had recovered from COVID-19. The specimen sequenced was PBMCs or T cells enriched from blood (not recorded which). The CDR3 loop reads CASSTANTEAFF. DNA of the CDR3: TGTGCCAGCAGTACAGCGAACACTGAAGCTTTCTTT.